This T cell receptor beta chain was profiled in a study of cytomegalovirus exposure and HLA in healthy donors. For this clone: Its antigen is unidentified.

Sequencing was performed with immunoSEQ multiplex PCR; in TCRdb, only in-frame clones are kept and a portion is missing. The table lists approximately 270,000 clones, more than 75% of them singletons. Study outcomes and limitations: Cytomegalovirus association was assigned to around 150 TCR beta chains.

Germline V CDR1 and CDR2: SQVTM, ANQGSEA. The CDR3 totals 13 residues. With 3 bases removed from V and 8 bases from J, the gap between germline ends came to 16 bases. The chain has TRBV29-1 and TRBJ1-2; D not certain. The sequence was collected from a man between 18 and 29 years old in good health and CMV-seropositive. The sequencing input was PBMCs. The CDR3 protein is CSVDSRGEGGYTF. The DNA of the CDR3 is TGCAGCGTTGATTCGCGGGGAGAGGGCGGCTACACCTTC.